This T cell receptor (beta chain) was observed in a study of monozygotic twins with cystic fibrosis. Whole-study results and caveats: Monozygotic CF twins shared more identical nucleotide clonotypes than unrelated patients. The repertoire was suggested to be naive-dominated, clonality median 0.0095.

In regard to this clone: Antigen unknown.

Some clones are missing from TCRdb's copy, which holds only in-frame ones; the method was immunoSEQ multiplex PCR. The repertoire holds about 36,000 clones, with 84% as singletons. Material: blood. This sequence originates from a girl aged 2-10 years with cystic fibrosis.

CDR3 in DNA: TGTGCCAGTAGTGCGGGGACATCTCAAGAGACCCAGTACTTC. Amino acid sequence: CASSAGTSQETQYF. This sequence joins TRBV19 and TRBJ2-5; D may be TRBD1 or TRBD2 (6 bases each). V lost 5 bases, J lost 2 bases, and 12 bases lay in between. CDR1 is LNHDA, CDR2 SQIVND, per germline (reference sequence). The CDR3 has 14 amino acids.